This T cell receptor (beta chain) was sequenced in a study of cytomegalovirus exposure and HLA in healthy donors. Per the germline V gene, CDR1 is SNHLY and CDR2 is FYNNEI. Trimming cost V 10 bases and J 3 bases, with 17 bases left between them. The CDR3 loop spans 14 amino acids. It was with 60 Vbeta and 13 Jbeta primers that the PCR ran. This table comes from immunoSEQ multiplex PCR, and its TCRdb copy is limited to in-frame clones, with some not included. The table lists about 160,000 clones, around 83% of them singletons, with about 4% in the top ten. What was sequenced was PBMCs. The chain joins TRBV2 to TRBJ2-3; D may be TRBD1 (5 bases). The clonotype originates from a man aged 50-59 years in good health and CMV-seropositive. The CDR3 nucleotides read TGTGCCACTAGGGTCCAGGGAAGGACAGATACGCAGTATTTT. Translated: CATRVQGRTDTQYF. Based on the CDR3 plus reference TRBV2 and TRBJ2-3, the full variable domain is EPEVTQTPSHQVTQMGQEVILRCVPISNHLYFYWYRQILGQKVEFLVSFYNNEISEKSEIFDDQFSVERPDGSNFTLKIRSTKLEDSAMYFCATRVQGRTDTQYFGPGTRLTVL.